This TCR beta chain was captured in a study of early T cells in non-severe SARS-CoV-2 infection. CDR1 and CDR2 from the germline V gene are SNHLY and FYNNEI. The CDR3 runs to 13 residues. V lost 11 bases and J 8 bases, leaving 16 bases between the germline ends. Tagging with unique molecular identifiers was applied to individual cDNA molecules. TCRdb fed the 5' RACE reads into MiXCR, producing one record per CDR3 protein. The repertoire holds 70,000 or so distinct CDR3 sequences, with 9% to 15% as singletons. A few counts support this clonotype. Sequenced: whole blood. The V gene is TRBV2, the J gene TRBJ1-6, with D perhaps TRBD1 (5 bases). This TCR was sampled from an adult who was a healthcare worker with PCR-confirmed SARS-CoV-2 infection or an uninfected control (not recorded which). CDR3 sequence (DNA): TGTGCCTCCCAGGGTCTTCCGGATTCACCCCTCCACTTT. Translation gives CASQGLPDSPLHF.